This T cell receptor beta chain was recovered during a study of post-analysis software for immune sequencing data. Germline V gene sequence: CDR1 DFQATT, CDR2 SNEGSKA (reference sequence). The CDR3 runs to 18 residues. V lost 2 bases and J 4 bases, leaving 24 bases between the germline ends. In its sample, this clonotype was seen a few times. Unique molecular identifiers were present in the TCR beta cDNA libraries. One entry per CDR3 protein, called by TCRdb with MiXCR from the PCR reads. The table shows around 160,000 distinct CDR3 sequences, with about 36% occurring only once. This receptor was taken from a girl aged 10 to 17 with multiple sclerosis. Sequences were derived from blood, sampled after autologous hematopoietic stem cell transplantation. J is TRBJ2-1 and V is TRBV20-1; D may be TRBD1 or TRBD2 (6 bases each). CDR3 region: CSARKPGAIADLYNEQFF. In DNA form, the CDR3 reads TGCAGTGCTAGAAAGCCAGGGGCCATAGCGGACTTATACAATGAGCAGTTCTTC.